The entry below describes one T cell receptor (beta chain). Its antigen remains unknown. Possible read error: a much larger clone is one base away. Germline CDR1 reads MDHEN; CDR2 reads SYDVKM. Trimming took off 3 bases at V and 2 bases at J, with 12 bases between the two ends. The CDR3 loop spans 15 amino acids. This entry belongs to a study of neurological immune-mediated disorders. Each CDR3 protein gets one entry after TCRdb re-called the 5' RACE reads with MiXCR. The sample has around 15,000 distinct CDR3 sequences; approximately 10% are singletons. The study, taken as a whole, reports: HTLV-1-associated myelopathy had the most TCR clonal expansion, whereas multiple sclerosis had the least (lower than in healthy controls).

This clonotype was sampled from a man aged 45 to 65 in good health. The chain uses TRBV28 and TRBJ2-3; weak D call: TRBD2 (5 bases). Sequencing was performed on CD8+ T cells from blood. Written as DNA, the CDR3 is TGTGCCAGCAGTTTCGAGGGAGTGCCCACAGATACGCAGTATTTT. This sequence encodes CASSFEGVPTDTQYF.